The 26 T cell receptor beta chains reported below all come from one sample, sequenced in a study of blood T cell repertoires in COVID-19. TCRdb's copy holds only in-frame clones and misses some; the assay was immunoSEQ multiplex PCR. The sample holds about 110,000 clones, approximately 80% seen once. The sample comprised peripheral blood. These TCRs come from a woman aged 55-75 years with acute or convalescent COVID-19.

This clone was observed a few times. This chain links TRBV19 with TRBJ1-4; 8 bases agree with TRBD1. V shed 4 bases and J 7 bases; nucleotides not matched to a gene: 2. In germline, CDR1 is LNHDA, CDR2 SQIVND (reference sequence). The CDR3 covers 13 residues. CDR3 loop: CASSRTGTEKLFF. DNA of the CDR3: TGTGCCAGTAGTAGGACAGGGACTGAAAAACTGTTTTTT.

The V call is TRBV10-3, the J call TRBJ2-7; D unresolved. CDR1 is ENHRY and CDR2 is SYGVKD in the germline V gene. This CDR3 is built from 12 residues. Between the trimmed V and J ends, which lost 2 bases and 6 bases, there was a span of 8 bases. Written as DNA, the CDR3 is TGTGCCATCAGTGAGCCGCCCGGCGAGCAGTACTTC. Protein product: CAISEPPGEQYF.

This clone was seen only a few times. The V and J genes are TRBV6-1 and TRBJ2-4; TRBD1 matches 7 bases. Trimming removed 1 base from V and 3 bases from J; junction bases left unmatched: 9. This CDR3 comprises 17 residues. The germline V gene has CDR1 MNHNS and CDR2 SASEGT. The CDR3 is CASSEVGQRFSKNIQYF. DNA for the CDR3: TGTGCCAGCAGTGAAGTGGGACAGAGGTTTAGCAAAAACATTCAGTACTTC.

The rearrangement links TRBV13 to TRBJ2-7, with 10 bases aligning to TRBD2. In germline, CDR1 is PRHDT, CDR2 FYEKMQ (reference sequence). The CDR3 is 16 residues long. V was clipped by 5 bases and J by 0 bases; unmatched bases: 7. The CDR3 region has the DNA TGTGCCAGCAGCGCCGGACTAGCGGAAACCTCCTACGAGCAGTACTTC. Translating gives CASSAGLAETSYEQYF.

The rearrangement joins TRBV27 to TRBJ2-1, with D possibly matching TRBD2 (5 bases). V was trimmed by 6 bases and J by 6 bases, leaving 18 bases between them. CDR3 length: 15 amino acids. Germline values: CDR1 MNHEY, CDR2 SMNVEV (reference sequence). The CDR3 is CASSPLAGLPNEQFF. As DNA, the CDR3 is TGTGCCAGCAGCCCGCTAGCAGGCCTACCCAATGAGCAGTTCTTC.

The J gene is TRBJ2-3, the V gene TRBV5-1; 8 bases align to TRBD2. CDR1 and CDR2 from the germline V gene are SGHRS and YFSETQ. The ends lost 7 bases at V and 2 bases at J; junction bases unmatched: 9. CDR3 size: 15 residues. The CDR3 loop reads CASGPGGGLTDTQYF. In DNA, the CDR3 is TGCGCCAGCGGCCCCGGGGGGGGCCTCACAGATACGCAGTATTTT. Drawing the rest from reference TRBV5-1 and TRBJ2-3, the complete variable domain is KAGVTQTPRYLIKTRGQQVTLSCSPISGHRSVSWYQQTPGQGLQFLFEYFSETQRNKGNFPGRFSGRQFSNSRSEMNVSTLELGDSALYLCASGPGGGLTDTQYFGPGTRLTVL.

The chain links TRBV9 to TRBJ1-2; 7 positions match TRBD1. The CDR3 length is 15 residues. With 1 base clipped from V and 8 bases from J, the junction kept 11 bases outside the gene matches. Per the germline V gene, CDR1 is SGDLS and CDR2 is YYNGEE. The CDR3 DNA reads TGTGCCAGCAGCGTAAGGGACAGCTTGGGGGTGGGCTACACCTTC. Translation gives CASSVRDSLGVGYTF.

The chain joins TRBV11-1 to TRBJ1-1, with 8 bases fitting TRBD1. The CDR3 has 15 residues. After removal of 4 bases from V and 3 bases from J, the junction contained 7 bases not matched to a gene. Germline-derived CDR1 and CDR2 are SGHAT and FQDESV (reference sequence). In DNA, the CDR3 is TGTGCCAGCAGCTGGCTGCAGGGGGCCGACACTGAAGCTTTCTTT. Its translation: CASSWLQGADTEAFF.

The chain couples TRBV6-1 to TRBJ1-5, with 8 bases lining up with TRBD1. The ends lost 1 base at V and 5 bases at J; junction bases unmatched: 4. Germline CDR1 is MNHNS and CDR2 is SASEGT. CDR3 length equals 15 residues. In DNA form, the CDR3 reads TGTGCCAGCAGTGAAGTTTGGACAGGGTATCAGCCCCAGCATTTT. The encoded protein is CASSEVWTGYQPQHF.

The chain recombines TRBV7-9 with TRBJ2-1, with a tentative D call TRBD2 (5 bases). The CDR3 has 15 residues. The V end was cut by 5 bases, the J end by 12 bases, with 23 bases between. CDR1 and CDR2 (germline): SEHNR, FQNEAQ (reference sequence). CDR3 coding DNA: TGTGCCAGCAGCCCTAGAGGACTGGGGAAGTGGGGGCAGTTCTTC. Translating it yields CASSPRGLGKWGQFF.

The rearrangement uses TRBV5-1 and TRBJ2-3; maybe TRBD2 (5 bases). CDR1 and CDR2 from the germline V gene are SGHRS and YFSETQ. There are 15 residues in the CDR3. Trimming removed 2 bases from V and 2 bases from J, with 12 bases in between. In nucleotides, the CDR3 is TGCGCCAGCAGCTTCTCGGGATTTCCCACAGATACGCAGTATTTT. Amino acid sequence: CASSFSGFPTDTQYF.

The chain recombines TRBV19 with TRBJ1-1; D gene unclear. The CDR3 length is 12 residues. Trimming shortened V by 4 bases and J by 4 bases, and 7 bases separated the two germline ends. Germline V gene data show CDR1 as LNHDA and CDR2 as SQIVND (reference sequence). The CDR3 region is CASSTWATEAFF. In DNA form, the CDR3 reads TGTGCCAGTAGTACGTGGGCCACTGAAGCTTTCTTT.

This clone was seen just once. This chain connects TRBV19 to TRBJ2-4; 7 bases align to TRBD2. Unmatched junction bases numbered 13, after V lost 6 bases and J lost 2 bases. The CDR3 loop spans 17 amino acids. Germline CDR1 LNHDA, CDR2 SQIVND (reference sequence). Here the CDR3 DNA reads TGTGCCAGTAGCCTAGGGATTCCGGGGGGTTCCAAAAACATTCAGTACTTC. Translated, it gives CASSLGIPGGSKNIQYF.

The chain is built from TRBV10-3 and TRBJ2-7; no definite D call. The germline gives CDR1 ENHRY, CDR2 SYGVKD. The CDR3 totals 15 residues. Trimming shortened V by 0 bases and J by 1 base, and 10 bases separated the two germline ends. Here the CDR3 DNA reads TGTGCCATCAGTGAGTCGAAAGAGCCTTCCTACGAGCAGTACTTC. Translated: CAISESKEPSYEQYF.

This chain links TRBV5-6 with TRBJ2-7; TRBD1 matches at 12 bases. V gave up 0 bases and J gave up 5 bases; unmatched junction bases: 6. Germline V gives CDR1 SGHDT, CDR2 YYEEEE. The CDR3 length is 16 residues. CDR3 nucleotides: TGTGCCAGCAGCTTGGCGCGGGACAGGGGGCGCGACGAGCAGTACTTC. Residues: CASSLARDRGRDEQYF.

The chain joins TRBV28 to TRBJ1-5; tentative D call: TRBD1 (5 bases). The V gene's germline CDR1 is MDHEN and CDR2 SYDVKM. V dropped 6 bases and J dropped 7 bases, with 13 bases sitting between them. The CDR3 length is 13 residues. The CDR3, as DNA: TGTGCCAGCAGGTGGCAGGGCGAACAGCCCCAGCATTTT. Protein: CASRWQGEQPQHF.

This chain joins TRBV29-1 and TRBJ2-5, with TRBD2 matching over 8 bases. Trimming at V came to 6 bases and at J to 6 bases, leaving 12 bases not matched to a gene. Germline values: CDR1 SQVTM, CDR2 ANQGSEA. The CDR3 contains 14 residues. CDR3 nucleotides: TGCAGCGTACCCGGTAGCGGGATTTGGCAGACCCAGTACTTC. Its protein product is CSVPGSGIWQTQYF.

V and J are TRBV15 and TRBJ1-4; D not resolved. Trimming removed 1 base at V and 4 bases at J, with 13 bases between. Germline CDR1 LNHNV, CDR2 YYDKDF (reference sequence). This CDR3 comprises 16 residues. The chain's CDR3 is CATSRALGVGNEKLFF. In DNA form, the CDR3 reads TGTGCCACCAGCAGAGCTCTCGGTGTCGGTAATGAAAAACTGTTTTTT.

The V and J genes are TRBV6-5 and TRBJ2-4, with 10 positions matching TRBD1. Germline assignment: CDR1 MNHEY and CDR2 SVGAGI. The CDR3 totals 15 residues. V lost 8 bases, J lost 7 bases, and 11 bases stayed unmatched. The DNA of the CDR3 is TGTGCCAGCGATGGTCGGACAGGGGGTGCCAACATTCAGTACTTC. As protein: CASDGRTGGANIQYF.

This chain uses TRBV18 with TRBJ2-2, with a possible D match to TRBD1 (6 bases). The CDR3 length is 14 residues. Between the trimmed V and J ends, which lost 2 bases and 5 bases, there was a span of 9 bases. Looked up from germline, CDR1 is KGHSH and CDR2 is LQKENI. CDR3 loop: CASSPSRGTGELFF. The CDR3 DNA follows: TGTGCCAGCTCACCATCGAGGGGGACCGGGGAGCTGTTTTTT.

This clone was observed once. The chain carries TRBV6-5 and TRBJ2-3; 9 bases are shared with TRBD2. V shed 2 bases, J shed 6 bases, and the junction held 6 bases outside the gene matches. The germline V gene has CDR1 MNHEY and CDR2 SVGAGI. This CDR3 contains 15 residues. The chain's CDR3 is CASSYSGGSPDTQYF. CDR3 bases: TGTGCCAGCAGTTACAGCGGGGGGTCCCCGGATACGCAGTATTTT.

The rearrangement uses TRBV6-5 and TRBJ2-2; D not resolved. This CDR3 spans 13 amino acids. Per germline, CDR1 MNHEY and CDR2 SVGAGI. Trimming shortened V by 2 bases and J by 4 bases, and 5 bases separated the two germline ends. The CDR3 here is CASSYDITGELFF. CDR3 bases: TGTGCCAGCAGTTACGACATCACCGGGGAGCTGTTTTTT.

The rearrangement joins TRBV5-1 to TRBJ2-3, with TRBD2 as a possible D gene (6 bases). CDR1 SGHRS and CDR2 YFSETQ come from the germline V gene. Trimming left V 7 bases short and J 1 base short, with 16 bases between. The CDR3 consists of 15 residues. This CDR3 reads CASSKGGVRTDTQYF. The CDR3 nucleotides read TGCGCCAGCTCAAAGGGCGGGGTGCGCACAGATACGCAGTATTTT.

This clone has only a few counts. The chain has TRBV5-1 and TRBJ1-6; D unresolved. Germline loops: CDR1 SGHRS, CDR2 YFSETQ. The CDR3 has 12 amino acids. The germline V and J ends were trimmed by 4 bases and 11 bases, with 10 bases remaining between them. The CDR3 DNA reads as TGCGCCAGCAGCCCCGACTTCGCACCCCTCCACTTT. Protein product: CASSPDFAPLHF.

The chain combines TRBV29-1 with TRBJ1-2, with 9 bases aligning to TRBD1. Germline V gene lookup returns CDR1 SQVTM and CDR2 ANQGSEA. The CDR3 runs to 14 residues. V lost 3 bases to trimming and J lost 4 bases; unmatched junction nucleotides: 6. The CDR3 DNA reads as TGCAGCGTTGAGGGAAGGGGACAGGGCTATGGCTACACCTTC. As protein: CSVEGRGQGYGYTF. Using reference TRBV29-1 and TRBJ1-2 for the parts outside the CDR3, the full variable domain is SAVISQKPSRDICQRGTSLTIQCQVDSQVTMMFWYRQQPGQSLTLIATANQGSEATYESGFVIDKFPISRPNLTFSTLTVSNMSPEDSSIYLCSVEGRGQGYGYTFGSGTRLTVV.

V is TRBV27 and J is TRBJ2-1; 12 bases match TRBD1. Trimming removed 6 bases from V and 8 bases from J; junction bases left unmatched: 11. Germline lookup yields CDR1 MNHEY and CDR2 SMNVEV (reference sequence). There are 16 residues in the CDR3. CDR3 protein: CASRGTGGVWRHEQFF. In DNA form, the CDR3 reads TGTGCCAGCAGGGGGACAGGGGGCGTTTGGAGACATGAGCAGTTCTTC.